This T cell receptor beta chain emerged from a study of siplizumab effects on memory and regulatory T cells. The CDR3 runs 14 residues. V was cut by 2 bases and J by 3 bases, with 12 bases left in between. Looked up from germline, CDR1 is SGHRS and CDR2 is YFSETQ. Here immunoSEQ multiplex PCR was the method, and the copy in TCRdb shows in-frame clones only, minus some. The sample yields over 100,000 clones, approximately 93% seen once. The genes are TRBV5-1 and TRBJ2-7; maybe TRBD2 (5 bases). This sequence originates from a human donor in good health. The sequencing input was Tregs sorted from blood. CDR3 amino acids: CASSFGLGSYEQYF. The DNA for the CDR3 is TGCGCCAGCAGCTTCGGACTCGGTAGCTACGAGCAGTACTTC.